The TCR beta chain under discussion was sequenced for a study of CD8 T cells in ankylosing spondylitis. Study-wide results and caveats: Typical of ankylosing spondylitis blood, it appeared, was a TCR beta motif of several highly homologous variants.

As the method for making TCR beta libraries, quantitative 5'-RACE with molecular barcodes was used. TCRdb called the 5' RACE reads again in MiXCR, with one record for every CDR3 protein. The sample lists a few hundred thousand distinct CDR3 sequences, roughly a tenth seen once, with 21% in the top ten. CDR1 and CDR2 from the germline V gene are SGHRS and YFSETQ. The CDR3 is 17 residues long. Trimming left V 0 bases short and J 3 bases short, with 18 bases between. For this clonotype: Antigen specificity is unknown.

The sequencing input was blood, either unsorted or a sorted T cell fraction (not recorded which). The chain carries TRBV5-1 and TRBJ2-5; D may be TRBD2 (5 bases). This TCR came from a male donor with ankylosing spondylitis or in good health (not recorded which). The DNA of the CDR3 is TGCGCCAGCAGCTTGGCGGGAACTAACCTAAGAAAAGAGACCCAGTACTTC. Translated, it gives CASSLAGTNLRKETQYF.